Listed below are T cell receptor beta chains from one sample, sequenced in a study of CD4+ T cells in melanoma. Measured with immunoSEQ multiplex PCR; TCRdb has only the in-frame clones, and not every one. The sample lists around 100,000 clones; around 93% were seen once. Sequenced material: peripheral blood. All receptors derive from a human donor with melanoma. CDR3s include the opening cysteine and the closing phenylalanine or tryptophan. Each record gives: V gene, J gene, clone size, D gene, CDR3 DNA, CDR3 protein. A D gene is named only where the DNA matches it firmly. The size field is filled for only some rows; it gives once, few, many or a size class.

TRBV27	TRBJ2-1	NA	NA	TGTGCCAGCAGTTCGCCGGGGTCCGAGCAGTTCTTC	CASSSPGSEQFF
TRBV5-1	TRBJ2-3	NA	TRBD2	TGCGCCAGCATGCGGGGGGACACAGATACGCAGTATTTT	CASMRGDTDTQYF
TRBV19	TRBJ1-3	NA	NA	TGTGCCAGTAGTATTGATCCCAACGGTGGAAACACCATATATTTT	CASSIDPNGGNTIYF
TRBV7-2	TRBJ1-5	NA	TRBD1	TGTGCCAGCAGCAAAGGACAGGGGTTGTATAGCAATCAGCCCCAGCATTTT	CASSKGQGLYSNQPQHF
TRBV11-2	TRBJ2-7	NA	NA	TGTGCCAGCAGCTTCGGGTGGTACGAGCAGTACTTC	CASSFGWYEQYF
TRBV19	TRBJ1-1	NA	NA	TGTGCCAGTAGTATAGGTCCCCAGGGAGGGGACACTGAAGCTTTCTTT	CASSIGPQGGDTEAFF
TRBV19	TRBJ2-5	once	TRBD2	TGTGCCAGTAATTTTGAGCGGGGTCAAGAGACCCAGTACTTC	CASNFERGQETQYF
TRBV7-7	TRBJ2-7	NA	NA	TGTGCCAGCAGCCCGTCGGGCAGACTCGAGCAGTACTTC	CASSPSGRLEQYF
TRBV7-8	TRBJ2-2	NA	TRBD2	TGTGCCAGCAGCTTAGTTTCTAGCGGCCCCACCGGGGAGCTGTTTTTT	CASSLVSSGPTGELFF
TRBV11-2	TRBJ2-2	few	TRBD1	TGTGCCAGCAGCCCAGACAGGGACCATAACACCGGGGAGCTGTTTTTT	CASSPDRDHNTGELFF
TRBV19	TRBJ2-5	NA	TRBD2	TGTGCCAGTAGTAAGGTGCGGGAGGTGGGAGAGACCCAGTACTTC	CASSKVREVGETQYF
TRBV18	TRBJ1-4	NA	NA	TGTGCCAGCTCACCGGGAAGGGAGGGGAATGAAAAACTGTTTTTT	CASSPGREGNEKLFF
TRBV7-9	TRBJ2-2	NA	NA	TGTGCCAGCAGCTTTTACACCGGGGAGCTGTTTTTT	CASSFYTGELFF
TRBV13	TRBJ2-3	NA	NA	TGTGCCAGCAGCTTAGGCCCGGACACCACAGATACGCAGTATTTT	CASSLGPDTTDTQYF
TRBV4-3	TRBJ1-1	NA	NA	TGCGCCAGCAGCCAGGTTGGAGGGAAGGGCACTGAAGCTTTCTTT	CASSQVGGKGTEAFF
TRBV19	TRBJ2-5	NA	NA	TGTGCCAGTAGTATAGGAGATGGGGCCCAAGAGACCCAGTACTTC	CASSIGDGAQETQYF
TRBV25-1	TRBJ2-5	NA	TRBD2	TGTGCCAGCAGTGCAATGGGGCGGGGGGGCCGGGAGACCCAGTACTTC	CASSAMGRGGRETQYF
TRBV7-3	TRBJ2-5	NA	NA	TGTGCCAGCAGCTCTGGTGTTGGGGAGACCCAGTACTTC	CASSSGVGETQYF
TRBV18	TRBJ2-3	NA	TRBD1	TGTGCCAGCTCATCGACAGGGACCCGGGATACGCAGTATTTT	CASSSTGTRDTQYF
TRBV11-3	TRBJ2-2	NA	NA	TGTGCCAGCAGTCCGGAGGGCGGGGAGCTGTTTTTT	CASSPEGGELFF